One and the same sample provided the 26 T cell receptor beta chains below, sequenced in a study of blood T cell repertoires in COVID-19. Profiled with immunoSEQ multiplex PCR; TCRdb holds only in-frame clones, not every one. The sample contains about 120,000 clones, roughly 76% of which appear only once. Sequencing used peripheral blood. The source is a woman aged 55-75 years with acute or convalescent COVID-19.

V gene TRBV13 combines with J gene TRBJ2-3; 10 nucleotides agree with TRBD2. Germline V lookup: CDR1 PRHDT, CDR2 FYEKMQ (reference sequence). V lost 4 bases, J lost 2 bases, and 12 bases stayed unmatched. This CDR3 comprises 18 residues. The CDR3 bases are TGTGCCAGCAGCTCCCACGGGAGCGGGGGGGGGATCACAGATACGCAGTATTTT. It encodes CASSSHGSGGGITDTQYF.

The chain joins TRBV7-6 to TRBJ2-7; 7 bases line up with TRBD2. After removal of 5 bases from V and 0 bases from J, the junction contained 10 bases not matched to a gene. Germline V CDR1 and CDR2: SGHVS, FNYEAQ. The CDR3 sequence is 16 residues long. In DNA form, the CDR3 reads TGTGCCAGCAGCCCCCAAGGGCGGGGGTTCTCCTACGAGCAGTACTTC. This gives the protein CASSPQGRGFSYEQYF.

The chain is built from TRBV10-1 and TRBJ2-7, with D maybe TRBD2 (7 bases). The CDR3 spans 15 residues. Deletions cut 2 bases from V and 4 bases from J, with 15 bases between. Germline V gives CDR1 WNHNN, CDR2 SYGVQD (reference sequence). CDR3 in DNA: TGCGCCAGCAGTGAGCATTCCGGGGGGCCGTACGAGCAGTACTTC. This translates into CASSEHSGGPYEQYF.

Here the CDR3 reads CASSQTGNSNQPQHF. The CDR3 DNA reads as TGCGCCAGCAGCCAGACAGGAAATAGCAATCAGCCCCAGCATTTT. The rearrangement links TRBV4-1 to TRBJ1-5, with D tentatively TRBD1 (6 bases). The CDR3 consists of 15 residues. The germline V and J ends were trimmed by 3 bases and 0 bases, with 9 bases remaining between them. The germline V gene has CDR1 MGHRA and CDR2 YSYEKL.

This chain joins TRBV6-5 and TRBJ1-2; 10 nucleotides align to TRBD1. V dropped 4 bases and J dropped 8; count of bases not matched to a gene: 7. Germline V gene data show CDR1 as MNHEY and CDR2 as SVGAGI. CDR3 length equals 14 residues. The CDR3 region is CASSSGTGVSGYTF. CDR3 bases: TGTGCCAGCAGTTCCGGGACAGGGGTGTCCGGCTACACCTTC.

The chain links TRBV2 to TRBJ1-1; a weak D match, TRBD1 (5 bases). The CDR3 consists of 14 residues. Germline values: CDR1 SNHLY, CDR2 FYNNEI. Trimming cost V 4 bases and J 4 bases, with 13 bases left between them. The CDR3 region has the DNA TGTGCCAGCAGTGCGGAGGGGCGCCGCACTGAAGCTTTCTTT. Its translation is CASSAEGRRTEAFF.

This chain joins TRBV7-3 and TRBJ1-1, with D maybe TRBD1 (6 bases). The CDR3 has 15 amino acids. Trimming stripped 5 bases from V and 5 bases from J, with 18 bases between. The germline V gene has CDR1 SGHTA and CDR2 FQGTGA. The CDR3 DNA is TGTGCCAGCAGCCTCAACAGGGCGGCTGGGACTGAAGCTTTCTTT. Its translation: CASSLNRAAGTEAFF.

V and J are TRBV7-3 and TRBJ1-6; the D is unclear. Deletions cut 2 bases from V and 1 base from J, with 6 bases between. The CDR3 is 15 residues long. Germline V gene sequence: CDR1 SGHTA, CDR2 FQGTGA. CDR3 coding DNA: TGTGCCAGCAGCTTAGAGCCTTCCTATAATTCACCCCTCCACTTT. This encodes CASSLEPSYNSPLHF.

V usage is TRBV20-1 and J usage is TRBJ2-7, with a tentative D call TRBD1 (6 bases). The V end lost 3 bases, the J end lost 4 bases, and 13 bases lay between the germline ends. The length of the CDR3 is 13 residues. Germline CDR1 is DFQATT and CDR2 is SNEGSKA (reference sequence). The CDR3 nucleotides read TGCAGTGCTAGTGGGGACAATAATTACGAGCAGTACTTC. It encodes CSASGDNNYEQYF.

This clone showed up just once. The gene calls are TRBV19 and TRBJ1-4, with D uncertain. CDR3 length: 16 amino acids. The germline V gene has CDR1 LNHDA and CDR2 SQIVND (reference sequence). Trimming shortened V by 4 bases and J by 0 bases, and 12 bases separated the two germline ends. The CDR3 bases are TGTGCCAGTAGTACGGCGGGCGCCGCAACTAATGAAAAACTGTTTTTT. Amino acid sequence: CASSTAGAATNEKLFF.

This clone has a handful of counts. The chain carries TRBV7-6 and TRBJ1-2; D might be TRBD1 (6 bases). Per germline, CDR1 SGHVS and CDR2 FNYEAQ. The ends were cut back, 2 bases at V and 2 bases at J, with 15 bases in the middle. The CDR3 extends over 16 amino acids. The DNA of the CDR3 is TGTGCCAGCAGCTTACGTACGGGACACATCAACTATGGCTACACCTTC. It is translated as CASSLRTGHINYGYTF. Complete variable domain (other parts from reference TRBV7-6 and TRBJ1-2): GAGVSQSPRYKVTKRGQDVALRCDPISGHVSLYWYRQALGQGPEFLTYFNYEAQQDKSGLPNDRFSAERPEGSISTLTIQRTEQRDSAMYRCASSLRTGHINYGYTFGSGTRLTVV.

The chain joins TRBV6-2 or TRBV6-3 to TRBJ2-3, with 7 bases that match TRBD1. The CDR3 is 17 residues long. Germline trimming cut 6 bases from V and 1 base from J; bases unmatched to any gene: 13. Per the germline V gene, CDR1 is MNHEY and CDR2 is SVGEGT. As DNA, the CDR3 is TGTGCCAGCAGCCCTGATACCGGGACAGCCGGCACAGATACGCAGTATTTT. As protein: CASSPDTGTAGTDTQYF.

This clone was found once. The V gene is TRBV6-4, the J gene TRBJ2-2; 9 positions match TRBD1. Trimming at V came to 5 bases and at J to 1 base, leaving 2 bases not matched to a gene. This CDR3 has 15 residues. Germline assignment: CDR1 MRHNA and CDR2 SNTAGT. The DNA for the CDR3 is TGTGCCAGCAGTTCGACAGGGGGGAACACCGGGGAGCTGTTTTTT. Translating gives CASSSTGGNTGELFF.

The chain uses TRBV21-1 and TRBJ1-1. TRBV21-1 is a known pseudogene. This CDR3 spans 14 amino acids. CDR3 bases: TGTGCCAGCAGCAGCCGCCTATTGAGCACTGAAGCTTTCTTT. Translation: CASSSRLLSTEAFF.

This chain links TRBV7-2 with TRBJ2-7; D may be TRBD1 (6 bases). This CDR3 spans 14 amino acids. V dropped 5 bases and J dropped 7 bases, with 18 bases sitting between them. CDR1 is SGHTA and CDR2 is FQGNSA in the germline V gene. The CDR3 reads CASSGSTGTWEQYF. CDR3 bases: TGTGCCAGCAGCGGATCAACAGGGACCTGGGAGCAGTACTTC.

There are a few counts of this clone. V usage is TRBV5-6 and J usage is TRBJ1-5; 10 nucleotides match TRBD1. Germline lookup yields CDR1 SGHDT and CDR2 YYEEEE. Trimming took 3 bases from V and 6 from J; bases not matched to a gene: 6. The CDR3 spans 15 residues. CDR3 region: CASSSTGGEVQPQHF. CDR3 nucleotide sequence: TGTGCCAGCAGCTCGACAGGGGGCGAGGTTCAGCCCCAGCATTTT.

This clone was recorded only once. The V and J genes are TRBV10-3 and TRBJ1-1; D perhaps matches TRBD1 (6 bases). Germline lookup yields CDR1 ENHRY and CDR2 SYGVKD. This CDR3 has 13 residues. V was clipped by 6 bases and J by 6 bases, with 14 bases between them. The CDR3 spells CAISKGEGAEAFF. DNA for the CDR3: TGTGCCATCAGCAAGGGGGAGGGGGCTGAAGCTTTCTTT.

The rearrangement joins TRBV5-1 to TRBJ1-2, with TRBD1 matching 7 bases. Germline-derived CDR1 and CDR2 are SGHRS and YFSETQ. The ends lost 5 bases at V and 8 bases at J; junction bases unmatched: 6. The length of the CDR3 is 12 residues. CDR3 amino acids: CASRRQGGGYTF. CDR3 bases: TGCGCCAGCAGGAGACAGGGCGGAGGCTACACCTTC.

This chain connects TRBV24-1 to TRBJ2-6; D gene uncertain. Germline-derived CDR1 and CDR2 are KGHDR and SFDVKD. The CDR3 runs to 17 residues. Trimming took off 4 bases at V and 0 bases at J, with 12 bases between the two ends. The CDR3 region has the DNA TGTGCCACCAGTGACTCCCGGAGTTTCTCTGGGGCCAACGTCCTGACTTTC. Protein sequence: CATSDSRSFSGANVLTF.

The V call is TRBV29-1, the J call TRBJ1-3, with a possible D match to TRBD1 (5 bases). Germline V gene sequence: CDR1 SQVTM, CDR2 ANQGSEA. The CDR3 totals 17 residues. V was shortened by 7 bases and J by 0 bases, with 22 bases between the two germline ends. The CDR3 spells CSAPRPIQETSGNTIYF. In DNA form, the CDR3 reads TGCAGCGCCCCACGGCCCATACAGGAGACCTCTGGAAACACCATATATTTT.

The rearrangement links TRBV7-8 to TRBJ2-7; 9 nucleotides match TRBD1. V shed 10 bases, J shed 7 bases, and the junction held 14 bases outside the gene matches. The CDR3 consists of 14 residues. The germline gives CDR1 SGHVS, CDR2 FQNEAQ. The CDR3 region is CATRTGTGPYEQYF. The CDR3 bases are TGTGCCACCAGAACCGGGACAGGGCCATATGAGCAGTACTTC.

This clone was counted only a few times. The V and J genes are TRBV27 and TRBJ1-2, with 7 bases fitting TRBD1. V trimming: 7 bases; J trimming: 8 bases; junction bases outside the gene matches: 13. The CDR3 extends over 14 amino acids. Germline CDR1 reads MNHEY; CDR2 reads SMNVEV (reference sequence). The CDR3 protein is CASTTTDRRGGYTF. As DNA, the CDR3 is TGTGCCAGCACAACGACGGACAGGCGGGGCGGCTACACCTTC.

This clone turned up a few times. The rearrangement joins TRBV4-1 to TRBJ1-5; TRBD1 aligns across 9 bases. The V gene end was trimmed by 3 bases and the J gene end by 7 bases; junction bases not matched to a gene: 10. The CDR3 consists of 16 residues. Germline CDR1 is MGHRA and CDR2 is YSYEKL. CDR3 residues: CASSQDGTGRQQPQHF. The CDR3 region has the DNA TGCGCCAGCAGCCAGGACGGGACAGGGCGTCAACAGCCCCAGCATTTT.

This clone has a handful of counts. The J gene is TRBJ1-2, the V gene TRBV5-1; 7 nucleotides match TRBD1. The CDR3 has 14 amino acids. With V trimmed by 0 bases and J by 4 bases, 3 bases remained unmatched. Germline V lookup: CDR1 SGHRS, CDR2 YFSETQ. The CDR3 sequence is CASSLDAGGYGYTF. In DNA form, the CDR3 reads TGCGCCAGCAGCTTGGACGCAGGGGGCTATGGCTACACCTTC.

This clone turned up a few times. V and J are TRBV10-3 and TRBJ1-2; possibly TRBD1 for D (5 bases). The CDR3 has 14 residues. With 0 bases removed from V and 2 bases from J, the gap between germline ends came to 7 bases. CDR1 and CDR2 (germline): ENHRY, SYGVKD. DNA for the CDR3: TGTGCCATCAGTGAGTCTACAGGAAACTATGGCTACACCTTC. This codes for CAISESTGNYGYTF.

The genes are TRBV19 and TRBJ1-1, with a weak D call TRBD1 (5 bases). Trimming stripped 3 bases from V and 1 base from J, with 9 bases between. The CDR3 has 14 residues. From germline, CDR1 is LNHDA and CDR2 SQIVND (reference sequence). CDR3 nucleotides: TGTGCCAGTAGTATCGGACAACGGAACACTGAAGCTTTCTTT. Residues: CASSIGQRNTEAFF.